This is a list of T cell receptor beta chains from one sample in a study of blood T cell repertoires in COVID-19. The protocol was immunoSEQ multiplex PCR, while the TCRdb copy is restricted to in-frame clones and leaves out a portion. The sample lists approximately 270,000 clones; more than 75% were seen once. The specimen was PBMCs or T cells enriched from blood (not recorded which). These receptors came from a man aged 35-49 years who had recovered from COVID-19. Each CDR3 is given with its conserved first and last residue. Each record gives: J gene, CDR3 length, clone size, D gene, V gene, CDR3 protein, CDR3 DNA. The D gene is left open where the match is weak. The size entry is marked missing in some rows and otherwise reads once, few, many or a size class.

j_call: TRBJ1-5
cdr3_length: 15
clone_size: once
d_call: -
v_call: TRBV6-5
cdr3_aa: CASSDGGIANQPQHF
cdr3_nt: TGTGCCAGCAGCGACGGGGGGATCGCGAATCAGCCCCAGCATTTT

j_call: TRBJ2-1
cdr3_length: 14
clone_size: -
d_call: -
v_call: TRBV7-3
cdr3_aa: CASSTGQADNEQFF
cdr3_nt: TGTGCCAGCAGCACCGGTCAGGCCGACAATGAGCAGTTCTTC

j_call: TRBJ1-1
cdr3_length: 15
clone_size: -
d_call: TRBD1
v_call: TRBV6-5
cdr3_aa: CASGWRGRVNTEAFF
cdr3_nt: TGTGCCAGCGGGTGGAGGGGGCGAGTGAACACTGAAGCTTTCTTT

j_call: TRBJ2-1
cdr3_length: 11
clone_size: -
d_call: -
v_call: TRBV7-8
cdr3_aa: CASSHNNEQFF
cdr3_nt: TGTGCCAGCAGCCATAACAATGAGCAGTTCTTC

j_call: TRBJ2-2
cdr3_length: 16
clone_size: -
d_call: TRBD1
v_call: TRBV24-1
cdr3_aa: CATSDSRTGATGELFF
cdr3_nt: TGTGCCACCAGTGATTCGCGGACAGGGGCCACCGGGGAGCTGTTTTTT

j_call: TRBJ2-6
cdr3_length: 15
clone_size: -
d_call: -
v_call: TRBV5-1
cdr3_aa: CASSLEGVGANVLTF
cdr3_nt: TGCGCCAGCAGCTTGGAGGGGGTTGGGGCCAACGTCCTGACTTTC

j_call: TRBJ1-5
cdr3_length: 15
clone_size: -
d_call: -
v_call: TRBV15
cdr3_aa: CATSRGHGRDQPQHF
cdr3_nt: TGTGCCACCAGCAGGGGACACGGCCGGGATCAGCCCCAGCATTTT

j_call: TRBJ2-1
cdr3_length: 15
clone_size: -
d_call: TRBD2
v_call: TRBV27
cdr3_aa: CASSRAGPTFGEQFF
cdr3_nt: TGTGCCAGCAGCCGAGCGGGGCCTACGTTTGGTGAGCAGTTCTTC

j_call: TRBJ2-1
cdr3_length: 16
clone_size: -
d_call: TRBD1
v_call: TRBV11-3
cdr3_aa: CASSPGSTGKVGEQFF
cdr3_nt: TGTGCCAGCAGCCCTGGGTCGACAGGGAAGGTAGGTGAGCAGTTCTTC

j_call: TRBJ2-7
cdr3_length: 16
clone_size: -
d_call: TRBD1
v_call: TRBV4-1
cdr3_aa: CASSQDTRQGGHEQYF
cdr3_nt: TGCGCCAGCAGCCAAGATACCCGACAGGGTGGCCACGAGCAGTACTTC